The 20 T cell receptor beta chains in this list originate from one sample, sequenced in a study of CD8 T cells in Susac syndrome. Reverse transcription of about 0.5 to 1 ug RNA used random hexamers. TCRdb reanalysed the immunoSEQ multiplex PCR reads using MiXCR and keeps one entry per CDR3 protein. The data contain some 400,000 distinct CDR3 sequences, 85% to 90% of them seen just once; the ten biggest clones take up about 0.1%. Source material: CD8+ T cells from PBMCs. The receptors stem from a human donor with multiple sclerosis.

V gene TRBV19 combines with J gene TRBJ1-1; 8 nucleotides agree with TRBD1. Germline-derived CDR1 and CDR2 are LNHDA and SQIVND (reference sequence). This CDR3 contains 13 residues. The V and J ends lost 6 bases and 5 bases, in that order; junction bases with no gene match: 5. As DNA, the CDR3 is TGTGCCAGTAGAAAGGACAGGGTGACTGAAGCTTTCTTT. Translation: CASRKDRVTEAFF.

V and J are TRBV29-1 and TRBJ1-1; no firm D call. Trimming stripped 4 bases from V and 0 bases from J, with 27 bases between. There are 19 residues in the CDR3. Germline V gene lookup returns CDR1 SQVTM and CDR2 ANQGSEA. CDR3 loop: CSVVFFYGSGPSMNTEAFF. The CDR3 DNA sequence: TGCAGCGTTGTCTTCTTTTATGGTTCTGGACCGTCCATGAACACTGAAGCTTTCTTT. The variable domain in full, completed from reference TRBV29-1 and TRBJ1-1, reads SAVISQKPSRDICQRGTSLTIQCQVDSQVTMMFWYRQQPGQSLTLIATANQGSEATYESGFVIDKFPISRPNLTFSTLTVSNMSPEDSSIYLCSVVFFYGSGPSMNTEAFFGQGTRLTVV.

This clonotype was detected only a few times. The rearrangement uses TRBV5-4 and TRBJ2-7; D unresolved. This CDR3 is built from 12 residues. The V end was cut by 0 bases, the J end by 5 bases, with 6 bases between. From germline, CDR1 is SGHNT and CDR2 YYREEE (reference sequence). CDR3 DNA sequence: TGTGCCAGCAGCTTGGTCGCAGACGAGCAGTACTTC. Amino acids: CASSLVADEQYF.

The chain uses TRBV19 and TRBJ2-7, with 12 bases aligning to TRBD2. The CDR3 totals 13 residues. Trimming removed 4 bases from V and 7 bases from J; junction bases left unmatched: 2. Germline V gene sequence: CDR1 LNHDA, CDR2 SQIVND (reference sequence). The CDR3 protein is CASSTGLAGEQYF. Written as DNA, the CDR3 is TGTGCCAGTAGTACGGGACTAGCGGGTGAGCAGTACTTC.

This clonotype was picked up one time. The chain has TRBV7-9 and TRBJ2-1; D is possibly TRBD1 (5 bases). CDR3 size: 12 residues. Deletions cut 5 bases from V and 8 bases from J, with 10 bases between. Looked up from germline, CDR1 is SEHNR and CDR2 is FQNEAQ (reference sequence). The CDR3 DNA sequence: TGTGCCAGCAGCGAGGAACAGGATGAGCAGTTCTTC. Its protein is CASSEEQDEQFF.

This clonotype was seen more than once but under ten times. This chain joins TRBV11-1 and TRBJ1-2; no firm D call. The V end lost 5 bases, the J end lost 3 bases, and 10 bases lay between the germline ends. Germline V CDR1 and CDR2: SGHAT, FQDESV (reference sequence). This CDR3 has 13 amino acids. CDR3 protein: CASSTWPDYGYTF. Written as DNA, the CDR3 is TGTGCCAGCAGCACCTGGCCGGACTATGGCTACACCTTC.

The rearrangement links TRBV27 to TRBJ2-7; possible D gene TRBD2, 6 bases. The germline V gene has CDR1 MNHEY and CDR2 SMNVEV (reference sequence). This CDR3 is built from 14 residues. Trimming removed 8 bases from V and 6 bases from J, with 20 bases in between. The CDR3 DNA follows: TGTGCCAGCGGACCCGGGACTGGGACTTCCGAGCAGTACTTC. Translating it yields CASGPGTGTSEQYF.

The chain couples TRBV4-1 to TRBJ1-1; D not certain. V was trimmed by 5 bases and J by 4 bases, leaving 20 bases between them. CDR3 length equals 16 residues. Germline V CDR1 and CDR2: MGHRA, YSYEKL. CDR3 region: CASSGDLFPSVTEAFF. CDR3 DNA: TGCGCCAGCAGCGGTGACCTATTTCCGTCGGTCACTGAAGCTTTCTTT.

The CDR3 is CASSPRPSGTDTQYF. The CDR3, as DNA: TGTGCCAGCAGTCCCCGCCCTAGCGGCACAGATACGCAGTATTTT. The V gene is TRBV12-3 or TRBV12-4, the J gene TRBJ2-3, with D tentatively TRBD2 (6 bases). The CDR3 is 15 amino acids. The ends were cut back, 5 bases at V and 1 base at J, with 13 bases in the middle.

The genes are TRBV19 and TRBJ2-2; D perhaps matches TRBD2 (6 bases). Germline CDR1 is LNHDA and CDR2 is SQIVND (reference sequence). The CDR3 totals 16 residues. Deletions cut 11 bases from V and 6 bases from J, with 25 bases between. CDR3 nucleotide sequence: TGTGCCTCCTTGGACGCGGGGCGTGTTGGCCCCGGGGAGCTGTTTTTT. Amino acid sequence: CASLDAGRVGPGELFF. Supplemented by reference TRBV19 and TRBJ2-2, the full variable domain reads DGGITQSPKYLFRKEGQNVTLSCEQNLNHDAMYWYRQDPGQGLRLIYYSQIVNDFQKGDIAEGYSVSREKKESFPLTVTSAQKNPTAFYLCASLDAGRVGPGELFFGEGSRLTVL.

The V gene is TRBV12-3 or TRBV12-4, the J gene TRBJ2-7; TRBD2 might be the D (6 bases). V was clipped by 5 bases and J by 2 bases, with 16 bases between them. The length of the CDR3 is 15 residues. The CDR3 DNA reads as TGTGCCAGCAGTCTTCCCGGGGCGGGACCCTACGAGCAGTACTTC. It is translated as CASSLPGAGPYEQYF.

The rearrangement joins TRBV19 to TRBJ2-7; D ambiguous. CDR1 LNHDA and CDR2 SQIVND come from the germline V gene (reference sequence). With 0 bases removed from V and 4 bases from J, the gap between germline ends came to 10 bases. The CDR3 has 14 amino acids. CDR3 sequence reads: CASSIDRADYEQYF. CDR3 bases: TGTGCCAGTAGTATAGATCGGGCAGATTACGAGCAGTACTTC.

The rearrangement joins TRBV25-1 to TRBJ1-6; D gene ambiguous. There are 14 residues in the CDR3. Germline V gives CDR1 MGHDK, CDR2 SYGVNS. V shed 3 bases and J shed 0 bases, with 3 bases lying between them. CDR3 region: CASSENSYNSPLHF. The CDR3 nucleotides are TGTGCCAGCAGTGAGAACTCCTATAATTCACCCCTCCACTTT.

The rearrangement links TRBV28 to TRBJ2-3, with D possibly being TRBD1 (5 bases). Trimming pared 5 bases from V and 3 bases from J, leaving 12 bases between. Germline-derived CDR1 and CDR2 are MDHEN and SYDVKM. The CDR3 contains 14 residues. The CDR3 DNA sequence: TGTGCCAGCAGTCCAATGGGGCTTACAGATACGCAGTATTTT. It specifies CASSPMGLTDTQYF.

The J gene is TRBJ2-1, the V gene TRBV3-1, with TRBD2 as a possible D gene (5 bases). The CDR3 spans 15 residues. The ends were cut back, 3 bases at V and 2 bases at J, with 11 bases in the middle. From germline, CDR1 is LGHDT and CDR2 YNNKEL (reference sequence). CDR3 sequence (DNA): TGTGCCAGCAGCCAGAGGAGCGGAGCCTACAATGAGCAGTTCTTC. Its protein product is CASSQRSGAYNEQFF.

This chain uses TRBV11-2 with TRBJ1-4; unclear D gene. Trimming cost V 5 bases and J 2 bases, with 18 bases left between them. CDR1 is SGHAT, CDR2 FQNNGV, per germline. This CDR3 is 17 amino acids long. The DNA for the CDR3 is TGTGCCAGCAGCCCTCTTGGAGTCCCCGGGACTAATGAAAAACTGTTTTTT. Protein product: CASSPLGVPGTNEKLFF.

The V call is TRBV7-2, the J call TRBJ2-1; 8 bases fit TRBD1. Germline V lookup: CDR1 SGHTA, CDR2 FQGNSA. This CDR3 region has 16 residues. V dropped 1 base and J dropped 0; count of bases not matched to a gene: 2. The CDR3 spells CASSLGTGSSYNEQFF. In nucleotides, the CDR3 is TGTGCCAGCAGCTTAGGGACAGGGAGCTCCTACAATGAGCAGTTCTTC.

The rearrangement uses TRBV7-9 and TRBJ2-3; 7 bases fit TRBD1. Unmatched junction bases numbered 7, after V lost 5 bases and J lost 2 bases. Germline V gene data show CDR1 as SEHNR and CDR2 as FQNEAQ (reference sequence). The CDR3 has 15 residues. CDR3 in amino acids: CASSTRTGHTDTQYF. The CDR3 DNA reads as TGTGCCAGCAGCACTCGGACAGGCCACACAGATACGCAGTATTTT.

This chain joins TRBV7-9 and TRBJ1-2; 12 positions agree with TRBD1. In germline, CDR1 is SEHNR, CDR2 FQNEAQ (reference sequence). The ends lost 4 bases at V and 6 bases at J; junction bases unmatched: 6. CDR3 length: 15 residues. CDR3 sequence (DNA): TGTGCCAGCAGCTACGGGACAGGGGGCAACGATGGCTACACCTTC. Protein sequence: CASSYGTGGNDGYTF.

V usage is TRBV12-3 or TRBV12-4 and J usage is TRBJ2-7; TRBD1 agrees at 8 bases. Unmatched junction bases numbered 7, after V lost 6 bases and J lost 3 bases. The CDR3 totals 14 residues. The CDR3 reads CASSSDRDHYEQYF. DNA for the CDR3: TGTGCCAGCAGCTCGGACAGGGACCACTACGAGCAGTACTTC.